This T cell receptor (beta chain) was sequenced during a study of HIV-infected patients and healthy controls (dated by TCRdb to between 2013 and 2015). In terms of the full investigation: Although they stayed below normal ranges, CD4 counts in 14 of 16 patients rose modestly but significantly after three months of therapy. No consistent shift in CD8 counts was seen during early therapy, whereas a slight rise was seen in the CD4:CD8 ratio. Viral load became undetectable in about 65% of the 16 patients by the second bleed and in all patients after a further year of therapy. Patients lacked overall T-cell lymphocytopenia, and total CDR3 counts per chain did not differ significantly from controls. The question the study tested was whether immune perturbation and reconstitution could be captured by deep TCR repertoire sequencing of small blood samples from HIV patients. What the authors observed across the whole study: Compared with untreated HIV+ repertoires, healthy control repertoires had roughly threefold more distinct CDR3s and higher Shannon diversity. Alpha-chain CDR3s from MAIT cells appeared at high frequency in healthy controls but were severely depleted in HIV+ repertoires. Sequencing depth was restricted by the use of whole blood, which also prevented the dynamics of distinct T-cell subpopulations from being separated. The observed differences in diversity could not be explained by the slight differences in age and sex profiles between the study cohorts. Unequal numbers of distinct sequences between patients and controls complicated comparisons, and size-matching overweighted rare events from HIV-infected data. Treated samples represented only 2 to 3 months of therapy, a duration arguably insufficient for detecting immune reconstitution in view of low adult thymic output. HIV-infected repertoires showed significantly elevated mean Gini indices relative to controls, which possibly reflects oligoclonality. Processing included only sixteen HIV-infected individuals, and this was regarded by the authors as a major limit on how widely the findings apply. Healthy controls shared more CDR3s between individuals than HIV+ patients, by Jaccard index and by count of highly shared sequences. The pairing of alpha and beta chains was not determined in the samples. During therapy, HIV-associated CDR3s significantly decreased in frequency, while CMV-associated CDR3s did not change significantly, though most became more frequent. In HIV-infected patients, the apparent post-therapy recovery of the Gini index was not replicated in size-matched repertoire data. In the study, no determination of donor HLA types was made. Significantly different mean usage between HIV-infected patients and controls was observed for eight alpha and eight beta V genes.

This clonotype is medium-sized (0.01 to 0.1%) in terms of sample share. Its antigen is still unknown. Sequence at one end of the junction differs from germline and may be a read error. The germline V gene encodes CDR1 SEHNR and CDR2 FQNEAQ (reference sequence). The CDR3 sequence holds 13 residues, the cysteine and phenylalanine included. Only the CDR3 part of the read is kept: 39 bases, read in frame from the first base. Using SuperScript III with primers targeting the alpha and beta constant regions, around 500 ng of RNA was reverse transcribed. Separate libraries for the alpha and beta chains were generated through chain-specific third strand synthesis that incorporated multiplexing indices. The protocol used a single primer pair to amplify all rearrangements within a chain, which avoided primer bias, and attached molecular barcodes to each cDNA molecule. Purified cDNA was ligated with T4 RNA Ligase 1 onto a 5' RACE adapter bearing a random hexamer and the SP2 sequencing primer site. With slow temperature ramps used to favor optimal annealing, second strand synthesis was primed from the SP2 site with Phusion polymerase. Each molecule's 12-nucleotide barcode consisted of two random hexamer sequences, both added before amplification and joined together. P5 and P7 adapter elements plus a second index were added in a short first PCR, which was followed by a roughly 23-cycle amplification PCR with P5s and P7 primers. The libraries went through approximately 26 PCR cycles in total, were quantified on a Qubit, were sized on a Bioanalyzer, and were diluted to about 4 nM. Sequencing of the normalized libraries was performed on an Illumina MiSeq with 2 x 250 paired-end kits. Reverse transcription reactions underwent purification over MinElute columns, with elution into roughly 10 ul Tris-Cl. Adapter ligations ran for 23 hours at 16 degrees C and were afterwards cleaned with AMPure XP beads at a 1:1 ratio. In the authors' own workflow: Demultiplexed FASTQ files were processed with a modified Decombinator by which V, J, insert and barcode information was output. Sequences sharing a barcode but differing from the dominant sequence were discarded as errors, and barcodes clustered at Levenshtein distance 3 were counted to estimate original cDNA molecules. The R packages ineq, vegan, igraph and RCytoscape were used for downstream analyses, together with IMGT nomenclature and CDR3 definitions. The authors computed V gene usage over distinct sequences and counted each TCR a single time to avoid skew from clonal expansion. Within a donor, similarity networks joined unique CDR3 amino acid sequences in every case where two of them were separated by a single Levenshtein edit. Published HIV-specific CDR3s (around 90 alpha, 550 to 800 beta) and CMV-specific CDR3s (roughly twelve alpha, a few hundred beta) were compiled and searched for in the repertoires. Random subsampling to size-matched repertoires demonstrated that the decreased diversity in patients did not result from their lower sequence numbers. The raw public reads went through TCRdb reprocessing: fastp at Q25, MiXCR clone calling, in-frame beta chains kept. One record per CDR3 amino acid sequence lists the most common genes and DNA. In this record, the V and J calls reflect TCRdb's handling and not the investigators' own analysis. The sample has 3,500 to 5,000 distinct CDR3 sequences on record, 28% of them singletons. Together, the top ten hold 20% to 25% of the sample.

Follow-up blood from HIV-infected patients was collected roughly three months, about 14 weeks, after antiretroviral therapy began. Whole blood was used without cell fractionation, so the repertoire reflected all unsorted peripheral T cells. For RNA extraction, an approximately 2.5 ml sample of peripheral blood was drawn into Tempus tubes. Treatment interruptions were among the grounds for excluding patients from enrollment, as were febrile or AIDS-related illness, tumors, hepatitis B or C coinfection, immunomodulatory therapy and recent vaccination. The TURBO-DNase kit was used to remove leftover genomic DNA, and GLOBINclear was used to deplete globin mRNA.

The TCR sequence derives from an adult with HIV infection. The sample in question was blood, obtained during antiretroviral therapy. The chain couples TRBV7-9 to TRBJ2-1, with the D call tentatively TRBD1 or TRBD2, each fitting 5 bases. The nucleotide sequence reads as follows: TGTGACAGCAGCTCGGGACCAAACAATGAGCAGTTCTTC. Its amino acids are CDSSSGPNNEQFF.